This TCR beta chain was recovered during a study of blood T cell repertoires in COVID-19. Germline V gene sequence: CDR1 MNHEY, CDR2 SVGAGI. The CDR3 runs 15 residues. V lost 0 bases, J lost 4 bases, and 10 bases lay in between. TCRdb's table, derived via immunoSEQ multiplex PCR, lists solely in-frame clones and lacks some. Among approximately 30,000 clones listed, approximately 83% were seen once. The chain has TRBV6-5 and TRBJ1-5; possible D gene TRBD1, 5 bases. This receptor was taken from a human donor in a cohort sampled during active COVID-19. Sequencing was carried out using peripheral blood. This CDR3 is CASSYSDSSNQPQHF. CDR3 sequence (DNA): TGTGCCAGCAGTTACTCAGACAGCTCTAATCAGCCCCAGCATTTT.